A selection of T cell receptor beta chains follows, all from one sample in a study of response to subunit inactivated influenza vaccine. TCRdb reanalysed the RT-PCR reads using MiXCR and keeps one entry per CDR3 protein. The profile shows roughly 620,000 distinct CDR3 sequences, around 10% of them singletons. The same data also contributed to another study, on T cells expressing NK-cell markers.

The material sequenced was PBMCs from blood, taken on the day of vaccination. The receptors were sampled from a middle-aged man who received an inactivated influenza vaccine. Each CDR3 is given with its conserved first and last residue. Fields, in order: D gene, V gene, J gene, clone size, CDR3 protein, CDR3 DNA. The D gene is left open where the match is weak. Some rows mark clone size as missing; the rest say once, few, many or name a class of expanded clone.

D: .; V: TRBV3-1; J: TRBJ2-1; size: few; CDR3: CASSQDLQWYNEQFF; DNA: TGTGCCAGCAGCCAAGATCTGCAGTGGTACAATGAGCAGTTCTTC
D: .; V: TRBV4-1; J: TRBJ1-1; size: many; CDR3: CASSLRGGENTEAFF; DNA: TGCGCCAGCAGCCTTAGGGGGGGGGAGAACACTGAAGCTTTCTTT
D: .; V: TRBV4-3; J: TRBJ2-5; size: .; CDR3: CASSQDLQKETQYF; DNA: TGCGCCAGCAGCCAAGATCTACAGAAAGAGACCCAGTACTTC
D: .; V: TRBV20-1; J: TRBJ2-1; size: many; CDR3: CSAWVWGSYNEQFF; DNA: TGCAGTGCTTGGGTTTGGGGGTCCTACAATGAGCAGTTCTTC
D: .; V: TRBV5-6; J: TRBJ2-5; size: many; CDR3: CASSFLPRERTQYF; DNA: TGTGCCAGCAGCTTTTTGCCTAGAGAGAGGACCCAGTACTTC
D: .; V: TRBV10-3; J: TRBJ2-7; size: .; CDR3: CATLDRSKYEQYF; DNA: TGTGCCACCCTGGACAGAAGTAAGTACGAGCAGTACTTC
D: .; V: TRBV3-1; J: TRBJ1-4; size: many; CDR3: CASSPRGGGEKLFF; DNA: TGTGCCAGCAGCCCACGGGGCGGGGGTGAAAAACTGTTTTTT
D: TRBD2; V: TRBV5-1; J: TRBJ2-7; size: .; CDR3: CASSLLGLAAYEQYF; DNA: TGCGCCAGCAGCTTATTAGGACTAGCGGCCTACGAGCAGTACTTC
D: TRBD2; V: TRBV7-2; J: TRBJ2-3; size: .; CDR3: CASSLVAGGPSDTQYF; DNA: TGTGCCAGCAGCTTAGTGGCGGGAGGGCCCTCAGATACGCAGTATTTT
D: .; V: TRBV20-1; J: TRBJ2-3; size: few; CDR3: CSGGRGTDTQYF; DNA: TGCAGTGGGGGGCGCGGAACAGATACGCAGTATTTT
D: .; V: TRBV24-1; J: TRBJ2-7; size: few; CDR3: CATSDWGNEQYF; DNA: TGTGCCACCAGTGATTGGGGCAACGAGCAGTACTTC
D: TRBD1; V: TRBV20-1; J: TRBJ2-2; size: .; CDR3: CSARGTGNTGELFF; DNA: TGCAGTGCTAGGGGGACAGGGAACACCGGGGAGCTGTTTTTT
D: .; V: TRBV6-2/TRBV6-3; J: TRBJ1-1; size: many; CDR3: CASRKGTLSDTEAFF; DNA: TGTGCCAGCAGAAAGGGGACATTGTCGGACACTGAAGCTTTCTTT
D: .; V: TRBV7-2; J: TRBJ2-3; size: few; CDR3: CASSLLSLSTDTQYF; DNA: TGTGCCAGCAGCTTATTGTCCCTTAGCACAGATACGCAGTATTTT
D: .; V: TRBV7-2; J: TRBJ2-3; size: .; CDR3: CASSLGVVGTQYF; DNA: TGTGCCAGCAGCTTAGGGGTGGTGGGTACGCAGTATTTT
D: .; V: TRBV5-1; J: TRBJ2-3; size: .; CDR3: CASSLASREIDTQYF; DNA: TGCGCCAGCAGCTTGGCGTCTCGGGAGATAGATACGCAGTATTTT
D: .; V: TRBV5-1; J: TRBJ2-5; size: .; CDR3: CASSIEPGRRQETQYF; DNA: TGCGCCAGCAGCATAGAACCGGGACGCCGTCAAGAGACCCAGTACTTC
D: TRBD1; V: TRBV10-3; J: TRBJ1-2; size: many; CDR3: CAISEYEGQFYGYTF; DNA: TGTGCCATCAGTGAGTACGAGGGACAGTTCTATGGCTACACCTTC
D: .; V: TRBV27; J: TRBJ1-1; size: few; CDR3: CASSLYRQARDTEAFF; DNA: TGTGCCAGCAGTTTATACCGCCAGGCTCGGGACACTGAAGCTTTCTTT
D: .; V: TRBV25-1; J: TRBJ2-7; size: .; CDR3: CASSIGQPTQQYF; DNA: TGTGCCAGCAGTATCGGACAGCCTACTCAGCAGTACTTC
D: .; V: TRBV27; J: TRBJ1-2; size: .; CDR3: CASSPSTGSNGYTF; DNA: TGTGCCAGCAGTCCCTCGACTGGGAGTAATGGCTACACCTTC